This TCR beta chain was identified in a study of identical twins. The CDR3 length is 12 residues. Germline V gene sequence: CDR1 SGHDN, CDR2 FVKESK. In regard to this clonotype: An end of the junction does not agree with germline; a read error may underlie this.

TCRdb redid the calling of the 5' RACE reads with MiXCR, one entry per CDR3 protein. This table has about 720,000 distinct CDR3 sequences, 18% appearing once. The data were also submitted as part of a second study, on T cells expressing NK-cell markers.

Sequenced material: PBMCs. The clonotype originates from a woman aged 18-30 years in good health. V and J are TRBV14 and TRBJ2-1; D perhaps matches TRBD2 (5 bases). CDR3 amino acids: CASSQGSNEQFF. CDR3 in DNA: TGTGCCAGCAGTCAAGGGAGCAATGAGCAGTTCTTC.